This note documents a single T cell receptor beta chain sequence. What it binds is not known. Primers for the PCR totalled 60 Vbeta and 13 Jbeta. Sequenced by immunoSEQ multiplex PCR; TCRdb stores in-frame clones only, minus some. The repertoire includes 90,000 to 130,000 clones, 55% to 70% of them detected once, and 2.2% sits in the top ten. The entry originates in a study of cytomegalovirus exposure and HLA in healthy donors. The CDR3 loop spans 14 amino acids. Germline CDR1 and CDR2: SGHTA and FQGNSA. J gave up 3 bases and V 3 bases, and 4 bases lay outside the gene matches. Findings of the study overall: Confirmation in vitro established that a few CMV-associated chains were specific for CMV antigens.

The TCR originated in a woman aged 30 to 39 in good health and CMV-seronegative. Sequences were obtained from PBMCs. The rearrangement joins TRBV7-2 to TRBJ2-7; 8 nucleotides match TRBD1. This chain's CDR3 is CASSFTGGNYEQYF. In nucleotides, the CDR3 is TGTGCCAGCAGCTTTACAGGGGGAAACTACGAGCAGTACTTC. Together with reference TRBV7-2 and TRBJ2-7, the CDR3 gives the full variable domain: GAGVSQSPSNKVTEKGKDVELRCDPISGHTALYWYRQSLGQGLEFLIYFQGNSAPDKSGLPSDRFSAERTGGSVSTLTIQRTQQEDSAVYLCASSFTGGNYEQYFGPGTRLTVT.